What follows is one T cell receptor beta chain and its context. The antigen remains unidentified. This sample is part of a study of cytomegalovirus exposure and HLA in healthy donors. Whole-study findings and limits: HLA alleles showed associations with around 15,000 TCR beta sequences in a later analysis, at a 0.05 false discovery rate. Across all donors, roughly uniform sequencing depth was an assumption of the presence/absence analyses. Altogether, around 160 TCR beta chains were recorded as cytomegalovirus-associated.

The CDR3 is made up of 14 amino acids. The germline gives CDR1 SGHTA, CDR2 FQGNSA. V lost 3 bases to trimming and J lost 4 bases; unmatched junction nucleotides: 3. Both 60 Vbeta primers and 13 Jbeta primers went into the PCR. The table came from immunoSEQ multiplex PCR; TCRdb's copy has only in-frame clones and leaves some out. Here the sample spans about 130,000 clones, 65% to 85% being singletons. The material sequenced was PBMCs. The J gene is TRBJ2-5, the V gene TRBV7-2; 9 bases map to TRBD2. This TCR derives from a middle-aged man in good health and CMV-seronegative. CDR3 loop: CASSLGLAAETQYF. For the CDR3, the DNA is TGTGCCAGCAGCTTGGGACTAGCAGCAGAGACCCAGTACTTC. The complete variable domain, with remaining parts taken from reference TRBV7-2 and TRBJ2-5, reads GAGVSQSPSNKVTEKGKDVELRCDPISGHTALYWYRQSLGQGLEFLIYFQGNSAPDKSGLPSDRFSAERTGGSVSTLTIQRTQQEDSAVYLCASSLGLAAETQYFGPGTRLLVL.